The T cell receptor beta chain described here comes from a study of shared clonotypes between healthy human individuals. Study background: CD4 naive and memory got three plates each, CD8 naive two, CD8 memory one. Points from the study as a whole: The sharing of roughly 5% of naive CD4 clonotypes was seen across several donors. Non-shared clonotypes had lower generation probabilities than clonotypes shared by all four sorted-subset donors.

As to this clone: Its antigen is currently unknown.

A CD45RA-negative memory subset and a CD45RA+ naive subset were separated from the CD4+ cells. Sequencing used immunoSEQ multiplex PCR; TCRdb keeps in-frame clones, though not all of them. Altogether approximately 350,000 clones are present, under 80% being singletons, with the ten largest covering 10%. The source material was memory CD4+ T cells sorted from blood. The sample's subset: CD45RA-negative fraction. The sequence was collected from a man under 40 in good health.

The CDR3 sequence is CASSQSPTVFATDTQYF. Here the CDR3 DNA reads TGTGCCAGCAGCCAAAGCCCCACTGTATTCGCCACAGATACGCAGTATTTT. This chain joins TRBV14 and TRBJ2-3; D ambiguous. The length of the CDR3 is 17 residues. V lost 2 bases, J lost 2 bases, and 17 bases lay in between. Germline assignment: CDR1 SGHDN and CDR2 FVKESK.